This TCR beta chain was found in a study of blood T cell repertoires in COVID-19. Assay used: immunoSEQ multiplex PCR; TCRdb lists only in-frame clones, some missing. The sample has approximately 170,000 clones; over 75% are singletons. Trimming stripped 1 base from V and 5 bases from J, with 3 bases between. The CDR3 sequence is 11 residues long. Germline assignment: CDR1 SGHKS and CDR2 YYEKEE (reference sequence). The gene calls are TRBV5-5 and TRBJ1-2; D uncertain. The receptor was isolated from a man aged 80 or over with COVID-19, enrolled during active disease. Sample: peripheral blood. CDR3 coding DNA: TGTGCCAGCAGCTTGACATATGGCTACACCTTC. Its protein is CASSLTYGYTF.